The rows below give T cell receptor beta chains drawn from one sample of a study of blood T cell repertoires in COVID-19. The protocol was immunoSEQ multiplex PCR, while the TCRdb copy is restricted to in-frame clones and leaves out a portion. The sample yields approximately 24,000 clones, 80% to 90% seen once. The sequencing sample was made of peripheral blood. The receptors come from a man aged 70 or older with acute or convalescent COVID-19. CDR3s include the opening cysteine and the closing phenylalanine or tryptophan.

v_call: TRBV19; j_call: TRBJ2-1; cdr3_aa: CASAGVDRAPYNEQFF
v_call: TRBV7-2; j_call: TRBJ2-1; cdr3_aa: CASSSVRGVSYNEQFF
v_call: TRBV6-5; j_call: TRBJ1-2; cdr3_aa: CASSYDEGYGYTF
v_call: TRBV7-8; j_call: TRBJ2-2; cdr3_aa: CASSLIRNTGELFF
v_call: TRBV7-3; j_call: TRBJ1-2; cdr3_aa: CASSLYSYRGYGYTF
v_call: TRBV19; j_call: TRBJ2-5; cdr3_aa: CASSIETGGQETQYF
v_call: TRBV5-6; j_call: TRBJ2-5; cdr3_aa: CASSLVAGLETQYF
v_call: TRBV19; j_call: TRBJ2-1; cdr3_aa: CASTPGLAPWDEQFF
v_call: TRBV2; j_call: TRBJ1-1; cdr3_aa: CASTRDLTEAFF
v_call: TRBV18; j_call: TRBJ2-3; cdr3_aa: CASSILVLASTDTQYF
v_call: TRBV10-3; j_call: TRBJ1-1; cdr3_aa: CAIRLGQGNTEAFF
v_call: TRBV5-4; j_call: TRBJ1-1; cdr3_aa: CASSPEGQRNTEAFF
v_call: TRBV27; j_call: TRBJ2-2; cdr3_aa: CASSFRRAGELFF
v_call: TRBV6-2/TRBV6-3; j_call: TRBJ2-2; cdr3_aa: CASSSSRGPIVMELFF
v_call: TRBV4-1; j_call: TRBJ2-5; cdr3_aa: CASSQDQIQETQYF
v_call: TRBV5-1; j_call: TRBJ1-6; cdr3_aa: CASSYENSPLHF
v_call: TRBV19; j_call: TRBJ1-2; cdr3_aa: CASSDGQPPSIRGYGYTF
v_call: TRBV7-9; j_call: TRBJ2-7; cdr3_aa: CASSSPGSSGTYEQYF
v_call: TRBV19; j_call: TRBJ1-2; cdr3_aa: CASSPRGTPNYGYTF
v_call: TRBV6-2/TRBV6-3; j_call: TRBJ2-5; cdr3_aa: CASSLLTSGNQETQYF
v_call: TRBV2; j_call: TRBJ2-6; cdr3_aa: CASSGEANVLTF
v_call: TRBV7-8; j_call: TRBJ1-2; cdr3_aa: CASSLGQRFYGYTF
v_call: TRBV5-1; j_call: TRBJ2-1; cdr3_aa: CASSNRGSYNEQFF
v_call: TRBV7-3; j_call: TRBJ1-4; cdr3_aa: CASSRDANEKLFF
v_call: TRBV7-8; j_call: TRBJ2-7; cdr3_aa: CASSTPSGSSYEQYF
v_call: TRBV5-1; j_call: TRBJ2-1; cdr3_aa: CASSLGGSSYNEQFF
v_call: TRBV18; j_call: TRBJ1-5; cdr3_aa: CASSSSWGQGQQPQHF
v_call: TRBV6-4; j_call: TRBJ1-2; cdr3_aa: CASSDLTGGHGYTF
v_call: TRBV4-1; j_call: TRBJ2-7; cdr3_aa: CASSLSGRGEQYF
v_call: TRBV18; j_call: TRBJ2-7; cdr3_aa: CASSPSSSYEQYF
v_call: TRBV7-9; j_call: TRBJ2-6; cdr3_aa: CASSHGQGLGSGANVLTF
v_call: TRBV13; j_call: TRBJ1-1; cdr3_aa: CASSLEAGGASTEAFF
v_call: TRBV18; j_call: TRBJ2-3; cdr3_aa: CASSPGTSGHTDTQYF
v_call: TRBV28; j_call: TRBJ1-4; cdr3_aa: CASTTHSNEKLFF
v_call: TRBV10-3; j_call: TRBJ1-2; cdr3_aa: CAISEVQARLYGYTF
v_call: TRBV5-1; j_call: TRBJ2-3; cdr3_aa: CASSLGGTSGTDTQYF
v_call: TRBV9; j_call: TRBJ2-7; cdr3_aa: CASSVASVNYEQYF
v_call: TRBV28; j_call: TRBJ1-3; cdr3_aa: CASSPKQTVSGNTIYF
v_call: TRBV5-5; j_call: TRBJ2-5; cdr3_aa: CASSLDGGSQETQYF
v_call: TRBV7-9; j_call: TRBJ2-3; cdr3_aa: CASSLADRGGTDTQYF
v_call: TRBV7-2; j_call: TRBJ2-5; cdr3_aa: CASSFQAGGGETQYF
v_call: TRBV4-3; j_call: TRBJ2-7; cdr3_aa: CASSQGVSGWAYEQYF
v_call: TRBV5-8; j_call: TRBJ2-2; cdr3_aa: CASSTGLAVANTGELFF
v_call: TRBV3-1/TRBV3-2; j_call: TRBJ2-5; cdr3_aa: CASSRGLAGAKETQYF
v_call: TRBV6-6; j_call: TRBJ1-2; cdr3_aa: CASTRRAGDAYGYTF
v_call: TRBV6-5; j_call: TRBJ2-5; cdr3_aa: CASNGQGNQETQYF
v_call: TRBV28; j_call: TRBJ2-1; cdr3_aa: CASSGWTSGRVYNEQFF
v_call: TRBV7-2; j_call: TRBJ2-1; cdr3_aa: CAGRLAGAKNEQFF
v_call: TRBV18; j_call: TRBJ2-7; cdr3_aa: CASSPSPGNEQYF
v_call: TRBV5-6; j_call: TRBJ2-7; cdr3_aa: CASSWIGTRGDEQYF
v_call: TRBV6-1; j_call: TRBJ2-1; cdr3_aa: CASSELAGGYNEQFF
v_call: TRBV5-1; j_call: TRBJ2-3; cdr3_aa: CASSLGAGGTDTQYF
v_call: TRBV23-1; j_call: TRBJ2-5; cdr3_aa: CANELTGQETQYF
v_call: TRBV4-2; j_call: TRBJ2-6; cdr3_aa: CASSQAGTGANVLTF
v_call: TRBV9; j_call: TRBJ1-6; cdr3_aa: CASSVGPVAYNSPLHF